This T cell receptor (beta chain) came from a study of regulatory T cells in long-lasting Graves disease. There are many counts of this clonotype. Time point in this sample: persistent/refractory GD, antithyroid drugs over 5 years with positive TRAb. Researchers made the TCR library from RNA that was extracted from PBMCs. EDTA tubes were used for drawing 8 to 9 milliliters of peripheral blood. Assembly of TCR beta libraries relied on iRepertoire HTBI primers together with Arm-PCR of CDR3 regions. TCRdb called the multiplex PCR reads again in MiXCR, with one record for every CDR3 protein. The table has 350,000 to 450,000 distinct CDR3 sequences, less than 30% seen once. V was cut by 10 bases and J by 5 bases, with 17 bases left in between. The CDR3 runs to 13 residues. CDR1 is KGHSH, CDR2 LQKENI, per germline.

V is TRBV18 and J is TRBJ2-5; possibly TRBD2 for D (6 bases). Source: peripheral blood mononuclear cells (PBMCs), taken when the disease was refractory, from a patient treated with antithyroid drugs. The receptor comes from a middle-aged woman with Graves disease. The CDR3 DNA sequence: TGTGCCACCGAAGCGGGCCCAGGGGAGACCCAGTACTTC. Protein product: CATEAGPGETQYF.